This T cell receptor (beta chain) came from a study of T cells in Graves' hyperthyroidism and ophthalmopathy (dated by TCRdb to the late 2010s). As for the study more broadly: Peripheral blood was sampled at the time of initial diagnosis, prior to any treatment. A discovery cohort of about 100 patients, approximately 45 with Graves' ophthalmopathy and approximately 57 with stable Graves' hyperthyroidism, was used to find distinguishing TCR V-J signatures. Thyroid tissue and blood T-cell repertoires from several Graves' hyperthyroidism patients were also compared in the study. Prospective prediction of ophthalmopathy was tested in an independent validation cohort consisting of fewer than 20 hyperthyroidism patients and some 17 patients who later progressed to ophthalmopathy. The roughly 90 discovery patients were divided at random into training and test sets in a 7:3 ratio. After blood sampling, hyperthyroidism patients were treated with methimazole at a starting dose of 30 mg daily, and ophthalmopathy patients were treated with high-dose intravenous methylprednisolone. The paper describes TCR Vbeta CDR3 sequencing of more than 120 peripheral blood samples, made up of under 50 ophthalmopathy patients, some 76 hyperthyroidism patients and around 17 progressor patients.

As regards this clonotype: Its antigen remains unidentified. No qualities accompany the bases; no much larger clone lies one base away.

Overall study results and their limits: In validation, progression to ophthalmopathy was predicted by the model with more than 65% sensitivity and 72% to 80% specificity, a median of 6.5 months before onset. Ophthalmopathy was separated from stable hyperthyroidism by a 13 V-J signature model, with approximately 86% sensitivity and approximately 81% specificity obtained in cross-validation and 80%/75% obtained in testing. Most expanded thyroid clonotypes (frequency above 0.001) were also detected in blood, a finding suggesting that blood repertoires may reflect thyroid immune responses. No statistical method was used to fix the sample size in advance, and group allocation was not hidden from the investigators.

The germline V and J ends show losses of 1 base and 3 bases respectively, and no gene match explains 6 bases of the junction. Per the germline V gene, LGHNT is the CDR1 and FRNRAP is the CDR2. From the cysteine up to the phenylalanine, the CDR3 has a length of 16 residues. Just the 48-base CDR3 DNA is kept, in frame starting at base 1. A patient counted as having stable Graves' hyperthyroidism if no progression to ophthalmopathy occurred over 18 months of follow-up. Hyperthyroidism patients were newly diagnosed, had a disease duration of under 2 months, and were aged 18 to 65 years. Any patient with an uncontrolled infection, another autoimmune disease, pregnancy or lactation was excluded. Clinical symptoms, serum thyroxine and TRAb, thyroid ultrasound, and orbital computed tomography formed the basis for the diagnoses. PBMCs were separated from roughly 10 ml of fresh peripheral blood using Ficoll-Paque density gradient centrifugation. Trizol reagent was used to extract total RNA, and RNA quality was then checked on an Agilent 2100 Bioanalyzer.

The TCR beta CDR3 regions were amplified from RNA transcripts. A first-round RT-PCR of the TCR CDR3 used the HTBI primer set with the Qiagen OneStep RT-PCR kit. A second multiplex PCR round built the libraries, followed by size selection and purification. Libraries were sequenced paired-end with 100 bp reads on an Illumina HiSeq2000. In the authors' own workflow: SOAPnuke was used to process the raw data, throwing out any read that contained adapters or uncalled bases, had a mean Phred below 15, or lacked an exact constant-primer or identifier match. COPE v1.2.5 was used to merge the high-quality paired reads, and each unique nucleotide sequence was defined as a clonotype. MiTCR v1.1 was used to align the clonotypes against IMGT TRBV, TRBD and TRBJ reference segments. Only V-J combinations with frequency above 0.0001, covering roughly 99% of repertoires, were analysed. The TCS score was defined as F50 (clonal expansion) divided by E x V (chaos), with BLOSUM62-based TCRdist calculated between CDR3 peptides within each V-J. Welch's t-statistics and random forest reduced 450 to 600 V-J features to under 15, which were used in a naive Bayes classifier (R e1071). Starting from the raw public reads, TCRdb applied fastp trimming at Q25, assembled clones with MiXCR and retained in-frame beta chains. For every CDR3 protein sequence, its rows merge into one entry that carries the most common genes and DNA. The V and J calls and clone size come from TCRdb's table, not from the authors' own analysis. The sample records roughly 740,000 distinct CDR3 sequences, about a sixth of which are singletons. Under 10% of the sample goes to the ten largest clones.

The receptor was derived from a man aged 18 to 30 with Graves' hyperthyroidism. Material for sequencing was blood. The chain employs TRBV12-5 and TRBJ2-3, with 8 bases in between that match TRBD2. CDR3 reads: CASGLASSGGTDTQYF. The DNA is TGTGCTAGTGGTTTGGCTAGCTCGGGGGGGACAGATACGCAGTATTTT.